Below, 15 T cell receptor beta chains from the same sample are listed, as sequenced in a study of CD8 T cells in Susac syndrome. RNA, at about 0.45 to 1 ug, was reverse transcribed with random hexamers. TCRdb reprocessed the immunoSEQ multiplex PCR reads with MiXCR, giving one entry per CDR3 protein. The table includes tens of thousands of distinct CDR3 sequences, 85% to 95% detected once. What was sequenced was CD4+ T cells from PBMCs. These receptors were taken from a human donor with Susac syndrome.

The gene calls are TRBV28 and TRBJ2-7; 7 bases align to TRBD2. Germline V lookup: CDR1 MDHEN, CDR2 SYDVKM. The CDR3 loop spans 12 amino acids. Germline trimming cut 5 bases from V and 6 bases from J; bases unmatched to any gene: 4. The CDR3 region has the DNA TGTGCCAGCAGTCTAGCGGTTGTCGAGCAGTACTTC. It yields the protein CASSLAVVEQYF.

This chain joins TRBV6-5 and TRBJ1-2; 8 bases align to TRBD1. CDR3 length: 15 amino acids. Trimming cost V 5 bases and J 4 bases; bases outside gene matches: 9. CDR1 is MNHEY and CDR2 is SVGAGI in the germline V gene. The CDR3 bases are TGTGCCAGCAGTCCCGAGGACAGGGCCGCCTATGGCTACACCTTC. This codes for CASSPEDRAAYGYTF.

The chain couples TRBV7-3 to TRBJ2-3; D gene unclear. The germline V gene has CDR1 SGHTA and CDR2 FQGTGA. The CDR3 is 14 residues long. The CDR3 DNA sequence: TGTGCAACTAAGAAGGATCTGAGCACAGATACGCAGTATTTT. It is translated as CATKKDLSTDTQYF.

This clonotype has just one count. This chain joins TRBV6-4 and TRBJ1-6, with 9 bases fitting TRBD1. This CDR3 spans 15 amino acids. V dropped 4 bases and J dropped 6; count of bases not matched to a gene: 4. Germline values: CDR1 MRHNA, CDR2 SNTAGT. The CDR3 reads CASSVWGQGNSPLHF. CDR3 nucleotides: TGTGCCAGCAGTGTATGGGGACAGGGTAATTCACCCCTCCACTTT.

V and J are TRBV5-1 and TRBJ1-1; 8 bases map to TRBD1. This CDR3 spans 15 amino acids. V lost 4 bases, J lost 5 bases, and 10 bases stayed unmatched. CDR1 is SGHRS and CDR2 is YFSETQ in the germline V gene. CDR3 amino acids: CASSLPQGARTEAFF. The CDR3, as DNA: TGCGCCAGCAGCCTGCCGCAGGGGGCTCGAACTGAAGCTTTCTTT.

V gene TRBV9 combines with J gene TRBJ1-6; 8 bases agree with TRBD1. Germline V gene sequence: CDR1 SGDLS, CDR2 YYNGEE. The length of the CDR3 is 16 residues. After removal of 1 base from V and 3 bases from J, the junction contained 3 bases not matched to a gene. The CDR3, as DNA: TGTGCCAGCAGCGTAACAGGGGGTGGCTATAATTCACCCCTCCACTTT. Translated, it gives CASSVTGGGYNSPLHF. The complete variable domain, with remaining parts taken from reference TRBV9 and TRBJ1-6, reads DSGVTQTPKHLITATGQRVTLRCSPRSGDLSVYWYQQSLDQGLQFLIQYYNGEERAKGNILERFSAQQFPDLHSELNLSSLELGDSALYFCASSVTGGGYNSPLHFGNGTRLTVT.

The chain recombines TRBV5-1 with TRBJ2-3, with 12 bases lining up with TRBD2. J was trimmed by 2 bases and V by 4 bases; bases with no gene match: 11. The germline V gene has CDR1 SGHRS and CDR2 YFSETQ. The CDR3 spans 18 residues. The CDR3 DNA follows: TGCGCCAGCAGCCCACTACTAGCGGGGGGCCTTAACACAGATACGCAGTATTTT. Residues: CASSPLLAGGLNTDTQYF.

The rearrangement joins TRBV20-1 to TRBJ1-6; D remains ambiguous. Trimming pared 4 bases from V and 0 bases from J, leaving 7 bases between. The CDR3 sequence is 14 residues long. Germline-derived CDR1 and CDR2 are DFQATT and SNEGSKA (reference sequence). In DNA, the CDR3 is TGCAGTGCTATAGGGAGCTCCTATAATTCACCCCTCCACTTT. Encoded protein: CSAIGSSYNSPLHF.

The genes are TRBV6-1 and TRBJ2-1, with TRBD1 as a possible D gene (6 bases). The CDR3 is 16 amino acids. CDR1 is MNHNS, CDR2 SASEGT, per germline. V gave up 6 bases and J gave up 0 bases, with 15 bases separating them. The CDR3 bases are TGTGCCAGCAGCGAGTTTATGGACAGCTCCTACAATGAGCAGTTCTTC. Translation gives CASSEFMDSSYNEQFF.

J is TRBJ1-1 and V is TRBV6-2 or TRBV6-3, with D maybe TRBD1 (6 bases). This CDR3 is 16 amino acids long. Trimming took 6 bases from V and 0 from J, leaving 17 bases between them. CDR1 is MNHEY, CDR2 SVGEGT, per germline. The CDR3 protein is CASRQDRNRMNTEAFF. The DNA for the CDR3 is TGTGCCAGCAGGCAGGACAGAAATAGAATGAACACTGAAGCTTTCTTT.

The chain combines TRBV20-1 with TRBJ1-5; 8 positions match TRBD1. This CDR3 has 13 amino acids. CDR1 and CDR2 (germline): DFQATT, SNEGSKA (reference sequence). The ends lost 6 bases at V and 2 bases at J; junction bases unmatched: 3. This CDR3 reads CSAATGGNQPQHF. In DNA, the CDR3 is TGCAGTGCCGCGACAGGGGGCAATCAGCCCCAGCATTTT.

V gene TRBV2 combines with J gene TRBJ2-7, with 14 bases aligning to TRBD2. This CDR3 region has 18 residues. Germline CDR1 is SNHLY and CDR2 is FYNNEI. V shed 6 bases, J shed 2 bases, and the junction held 12 bases outside the gene matches. CDR3 region: CASRPGLAGGSTPYEQYF. The CDR3 DNA reads TGTGCCAGCAGACCCGGACTAGCGGGGGGCTCAACTCCCTACGAGCAGTACTTC.

The chain is built from TRBV6-2 or TRBV6-3 and TRBJ2-2; 8 nucleotides match TRBD1. CDR3 size: 15 residues. J lost 3 bases, V lost 6 bases, and 6 bases had no gene match. CDR1 MNHEY and CDR2 SVGEGT come from the germline V gene. This CDR3 is CASRRQGADTGELFF. Written as DNA, the CDR3 is TGTGCCAGCAGGCGTCAGGGGGCGGACACCGGGGAGCTGTTTTTT.

The gene calls are TRBV3-1 and TRBJ2-7; 9 nucleotides align to TRBD1. With V trimmed by 4 bases and J by 2 bases, 6 bases remained unmatched. The germline V gene has CDR1 LGHDT and CDR2 YNNKEL (reference sequence). The length of the CDR3 is 15 residues. CDR3 in DNA: TGTGCCAGCAGCCGATCGGGACAGGGTACCTACGAGCAGTACTTC. This encodes CASSRSGQGTYEQYF.

The V and J genes are TRBV5-1 and TRBJ2-1; 9 bases map to TRBD1. The junction had 4 bases not matched to a gene; V was cut back by 3 bases and J by 3 bases. CDR3 size: 15 residues. In germline, CDR1 is SGHRS, CDR2 YFSETQ. CDR3 residues: CASSSGTGIYNEQFF. CDR3 nucleotide sequence: TGCGCCAGCAGCTCCGGGACAGGGATCTACAATGAGCAGTTCTTC.